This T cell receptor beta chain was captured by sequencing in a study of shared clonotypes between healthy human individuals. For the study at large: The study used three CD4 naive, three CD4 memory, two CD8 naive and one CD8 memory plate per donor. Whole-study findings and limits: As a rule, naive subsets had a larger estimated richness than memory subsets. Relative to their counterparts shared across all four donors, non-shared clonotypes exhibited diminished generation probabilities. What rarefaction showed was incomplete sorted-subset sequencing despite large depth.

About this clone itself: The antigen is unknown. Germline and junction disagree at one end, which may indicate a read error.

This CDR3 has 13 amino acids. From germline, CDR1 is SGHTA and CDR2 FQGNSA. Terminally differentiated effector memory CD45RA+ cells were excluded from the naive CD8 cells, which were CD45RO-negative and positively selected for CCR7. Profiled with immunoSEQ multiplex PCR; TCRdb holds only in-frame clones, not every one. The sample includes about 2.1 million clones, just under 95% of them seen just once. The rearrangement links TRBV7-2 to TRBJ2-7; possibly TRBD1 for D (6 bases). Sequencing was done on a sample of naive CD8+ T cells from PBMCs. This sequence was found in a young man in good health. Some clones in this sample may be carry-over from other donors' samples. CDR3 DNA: TGTGCCAGCAGCCCAGGGGCAGGGGCCCCCGTTCGTTTC. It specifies CASSPGAGAPVRF.